Described below is a single T cell receptor (beta chain) sequence and its context. TCRdb reprocessed the 5' RACE reads; each CDR3 protein has one entry and no DNA is given. The table for this sample gives under 200,000 distinct CDR3 sequences. The CDR3 consists of 16 residues. The germline V gene has CDR1 SGHRS and CDR2 YFSETQ. The sample belongs to a study of monozygotic twins with inflammatory bowel disease. The sequence was collected from a human donor with ulcerative colitis or Crohn's disease, or a healthy co-twin of an affected twin (not recorded which). Sequencing used blood. The chain employs TRBV5-1 and TRBJ1-2; the TRBD1 assignment by TCRdb is unverifiable without DNA. The CDR3 here is CASSLSGPAPGLGYTF.